Sequencing of this T cell receptor (beta chain) was carried out in a study of early T cells in non-severe SARS-CoV-2 infection. General study findings and limits: VDJdb matching skewed toward anti-spike CD8 responses, missing private and CD4 specificities.

CDR1 and CDR2 from the germline V gene are MNHEY and SVGEGT. This CDR3 has 14 residues. V lost 5 bases to trimming and J lost 8 bases, with 16 bases between them. TCRdb recomputed calls from the 5' RACE reads with MiXCR, one row per CDR3 protein. The sample lists some 67,000 distinct CDR3 sequences; 13% were seen once. At least ten counts were recorded for this clonotype. Its antigen is as yet unknown. Sample: whole blood. The sequence derives from an adult who was a healthcare worker with PCR-confirmed SARS-CoV-2 infection or an uninfected control (not recorded which). The chain carries TRBV6-2 or TRBV6-3 and TRBJ2-1; D gene uncertain. The CDR3 loop reads CASSIGPSTDEQFF. CDR3 sequence (DNA): TGTGCCAGCAGTATAGGGCCCTCAACGGATGAGCAGTTCTTC.